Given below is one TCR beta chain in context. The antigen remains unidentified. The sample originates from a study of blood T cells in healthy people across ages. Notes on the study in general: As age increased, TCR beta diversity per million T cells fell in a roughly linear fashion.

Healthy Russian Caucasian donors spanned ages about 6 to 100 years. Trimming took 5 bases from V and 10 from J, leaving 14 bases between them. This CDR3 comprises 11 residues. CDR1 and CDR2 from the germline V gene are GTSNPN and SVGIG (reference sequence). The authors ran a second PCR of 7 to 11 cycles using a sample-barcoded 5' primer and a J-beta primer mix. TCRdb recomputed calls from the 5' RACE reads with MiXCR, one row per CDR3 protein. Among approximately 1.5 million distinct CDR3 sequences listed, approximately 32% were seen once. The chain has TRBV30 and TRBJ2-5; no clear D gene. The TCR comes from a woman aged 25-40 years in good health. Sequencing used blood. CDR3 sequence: CAWAEFEDQYF. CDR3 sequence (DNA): TGTGCCTGGGCTGAGTTTGAGGACCAGTACTTC.